Listed below are T cell receptor beta chains from one sample, sequenced in a study of cytomegalovirus exposure and HLA in healthy donors. Here immunoSEQ multiplex PCR was the method, and the copy in TCRdb shows in-frame clones only, minus some. The sample records 150,000 to 200,000 clones, around 76% being singletons. Sequencing was carried out using PBMCs. These receptors were collected from a man aged 40-55 years in good health and CMV-seronegative. Each CDR3 is given with its conserved first and last residue. Fields, in order: V gene, clone size, J gene, D gene, CDR3 protein, CDR3 DNA. A D gene is named only where the DNA matches it firmly. Clone size is not always given. Where it is, it says once, few, many or a class for expanded clones.

TRBV6-5	-	TRBJ1-2	TRBD1	CASSYSGQGLFYGYTF	TGTGCCAGCAGTTACTCCGGACAGGGCCTTTTCTATGGCTACACCTTC
TRBV28	once	TRBJ2-7	-	CASSLERTLNEQYF	TGTGCCAGCAGTTTGGAGAGAACCCTTAACGAGCAGTACTTC
TRBV25-1	-	TRBJ1-1	-	CASRERGNTEAFF	TGTGCCAGCAGGGAAAGGGGGAACACTGAAGCTTTCTTT
TRBV7-9	-	TRBJ2-2	TRBD2	CSSSLGGLAGGNTGELFF	TGTTCCAGCAGCTTAGGAGGACTAGCGGGAGGGAACACCGGGGAGCTGTTTTTT
TRBV2	-	TRBJ2-7	-	CASSSGAVILYEQYF	TGTGCCAGCAGTTCAGGGGCCGTAATTTTGTACGAGCAGTACTTC
TRBV4-1	-	TRBJ1-2	TRBD1	CASSQEWTGGSYGYTF	TGCGCCAGCAGCCAAGAATGGACAGGGGGCTCCTATGGCTACACCTTC
TRBV5-5	-	TRBJ2-5	-	CASSFGGEQETQYF	TGTGCCAGCAGCTTCGGCGGAGAACAAGAGACCCAGTACTTC
TRBV28	-	TRBJ2-7	TRBD1	CASSLGGQGYEQYF	TGTGCCAGCAGTTTAGGGGGACAGGGCTACGAGCAGTACTTC
TRBV27	-	TRBJ2-1	-	CASSSFLGGSYNEQFF	TGTGCCAGCAGTTCGTTCTTAGGGGGTTCCTACAATGAGCAGTTCTTC
TRBV28	-	TRBJ2-7	-	CASSSVFTGSSNEQYF	TGTGCCAGCAGTTCCGTATTCACGGGATCGTCCAACGAGCAGTACTTC